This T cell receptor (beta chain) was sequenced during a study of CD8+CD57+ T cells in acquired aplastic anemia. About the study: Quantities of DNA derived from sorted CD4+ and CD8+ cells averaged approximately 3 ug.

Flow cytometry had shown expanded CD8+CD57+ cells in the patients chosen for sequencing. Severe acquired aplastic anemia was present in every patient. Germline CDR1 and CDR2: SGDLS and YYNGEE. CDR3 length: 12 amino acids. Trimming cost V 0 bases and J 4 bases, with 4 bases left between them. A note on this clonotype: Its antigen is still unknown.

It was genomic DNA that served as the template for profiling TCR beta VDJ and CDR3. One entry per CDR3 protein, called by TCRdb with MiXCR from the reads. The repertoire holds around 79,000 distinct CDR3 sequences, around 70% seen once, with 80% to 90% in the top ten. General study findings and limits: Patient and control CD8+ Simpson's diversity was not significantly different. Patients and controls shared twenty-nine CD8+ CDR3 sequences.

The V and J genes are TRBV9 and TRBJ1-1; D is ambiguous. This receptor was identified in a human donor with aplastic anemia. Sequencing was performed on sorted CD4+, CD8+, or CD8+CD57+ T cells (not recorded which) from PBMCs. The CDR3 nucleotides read TGTGCCAGCAGCGTAGACGGCACTGAAGCTTTCTTT. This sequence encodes CASSVDGTEAFF.